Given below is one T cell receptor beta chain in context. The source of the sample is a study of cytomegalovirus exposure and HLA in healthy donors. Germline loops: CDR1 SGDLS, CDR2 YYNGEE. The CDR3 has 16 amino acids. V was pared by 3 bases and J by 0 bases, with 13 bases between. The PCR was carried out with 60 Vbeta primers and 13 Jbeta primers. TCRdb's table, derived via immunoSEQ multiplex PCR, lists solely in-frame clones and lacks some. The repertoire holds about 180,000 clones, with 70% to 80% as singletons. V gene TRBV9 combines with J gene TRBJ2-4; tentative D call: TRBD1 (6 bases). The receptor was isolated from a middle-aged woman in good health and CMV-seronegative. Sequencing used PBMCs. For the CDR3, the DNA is TGTGCCAGCAGCGAGTCGACGGGACAAGCCAAAAACATTCAGTACTTC. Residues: CASSESTGQAKNIQYF.